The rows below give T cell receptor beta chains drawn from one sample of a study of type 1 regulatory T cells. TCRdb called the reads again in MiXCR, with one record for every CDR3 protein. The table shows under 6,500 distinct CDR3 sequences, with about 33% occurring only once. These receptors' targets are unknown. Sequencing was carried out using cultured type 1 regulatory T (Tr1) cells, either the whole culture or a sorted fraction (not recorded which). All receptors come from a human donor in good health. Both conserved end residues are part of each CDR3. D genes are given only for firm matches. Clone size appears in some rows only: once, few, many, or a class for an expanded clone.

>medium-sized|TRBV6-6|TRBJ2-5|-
TGTGCCAGCAGTTCCCGACCCCCTCGCGGAGAAGAGACCCAGTACTTC
CASSSRPPRGEETQYF
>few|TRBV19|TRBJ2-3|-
TGTGCCAGTAGTGAGACGAGAAGAGATACGCAGTATTTT
CASSETRRDTQYF
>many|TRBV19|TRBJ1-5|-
TGTGCCAGTAGTATCCCGGCGAATAGCAATCAGCCCCAGCATTTT
CASSIPANSNQPQHF
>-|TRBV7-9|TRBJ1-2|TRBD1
TGTGCCAGCAGCTTAGGGGCGGGACAGGTAGCAATCTATGGCTACACCTTC
CASSLGAGQVAIYGYTF
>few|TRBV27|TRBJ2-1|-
TGTGCCAGCAGACTCCAGGGAGCAGGCCTAACAATCTTC
CASRLQGAGLTIF
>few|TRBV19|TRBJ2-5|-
TGTGCCAGTAGTGCTAGCCTGGAGACCCAGTACTTC
CASSASLETQYF
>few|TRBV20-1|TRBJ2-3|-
TGCAGTGCTAGGGACTTTAGCACAGATACGCAGTATTTT
CSARDFSTDTQYF
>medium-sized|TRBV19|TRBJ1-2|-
TGTGCCAGTTCTACCCGACAGGAACCACGTAACTATGGCTACACCTTC
CASSTRQEPRNYGYTF
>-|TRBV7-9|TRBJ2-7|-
TGTGCCAGCAGCTTAGAGGCGGGCCTCTCCTACGAGCAGTACTTC
CASSLEAGLSYEQYF
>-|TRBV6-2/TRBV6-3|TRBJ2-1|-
TGTGCCAGCAGTGACCCCGGACTCGCTTTTTCTCTGTTCTTC
CASSDPGLAFSLFF